This T cell receptor (beta chain) was sequenced in a study of blood T cell repertoires in COVID-19. Turning to the study itself: There were acute and convalescent COVID-19 samples, and they came from the United States, Italy and Spain. PBMCs, B-cell-depleted T cells, or T cells provided the cDNA or gDNA that made up the material.

Original data processing: Cell counts per sample came from amplifying reference gene primers. The assay was immunoSEQ multiplex PCR, and TCRdb's table has in-frame clones only and misses some. V, J and clone size derive from that table, while D and trimming were established from the DNA sequence. The sample has about 190,000 clones; roughly 85% are singletons. This clone has only a few counts. This CDR3 contains 14 residues. Germline CDR1 is SQVTM and CDR2 is ANQGSEA. J gave up 6 bases and V 4 bases, and 6 bases lay outside the gene matches. The gene calls are TRBV29-1 and TRBJ2-1; 10 bases align to TRBD2. What was sequenced was peripheral blood. The clonotype originates from a woman aged 80 or over with active or convalescent COVID-19. In DNA, the CDR3 is TGCAGCGTTGTTCTAGCGGGAGACAGCAATGAGCAGTTCTTC. Translating gives CSVVLAGDSNEQFF.